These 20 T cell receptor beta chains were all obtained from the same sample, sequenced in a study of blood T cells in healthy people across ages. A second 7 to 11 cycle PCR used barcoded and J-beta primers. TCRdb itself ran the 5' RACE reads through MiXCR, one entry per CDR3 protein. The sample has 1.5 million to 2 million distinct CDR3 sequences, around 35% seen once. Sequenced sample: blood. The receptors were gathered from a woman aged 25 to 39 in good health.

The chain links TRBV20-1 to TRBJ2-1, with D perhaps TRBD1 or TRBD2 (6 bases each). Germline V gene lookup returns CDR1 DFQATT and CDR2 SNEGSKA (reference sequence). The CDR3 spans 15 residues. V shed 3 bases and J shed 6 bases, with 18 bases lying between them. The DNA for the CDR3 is TGCAGTGCTAGGGATATAGCGGAGGGGGGCAATGAGCAGTTCTTC. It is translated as CSARDIAEGGNEQFF.

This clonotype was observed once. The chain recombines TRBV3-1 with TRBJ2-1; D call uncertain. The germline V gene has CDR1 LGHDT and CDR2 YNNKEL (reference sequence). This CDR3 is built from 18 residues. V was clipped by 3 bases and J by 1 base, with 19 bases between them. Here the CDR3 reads CASSHGPPGTESYNEQFF. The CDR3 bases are TGTGCCAGCAGCCACGGACCTCCCGGAACGGAGTCCTACAATGAGCAGTTCTTC.

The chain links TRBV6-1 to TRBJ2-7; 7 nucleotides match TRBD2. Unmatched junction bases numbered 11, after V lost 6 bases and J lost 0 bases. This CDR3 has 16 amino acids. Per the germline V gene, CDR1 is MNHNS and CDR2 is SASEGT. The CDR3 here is CASRDLSGRASYEQYF. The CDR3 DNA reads TGTGCCAGCAGAGACCTTAGTGGGAGGGCCTCCTACGAGCAGTACTTC.

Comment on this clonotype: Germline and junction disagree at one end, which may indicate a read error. The CDR3, as DNA: TGTGCCAGCAGTGGCCCCGGCTCCTACAATAAGCAGTTCTTC. As protein: CASSGPGSYNKQFF. The chain uses TRBV12-3 or TRBV12-4 and TRBJ2-1; D ambiguous. This CDR3 region has 14 residues.

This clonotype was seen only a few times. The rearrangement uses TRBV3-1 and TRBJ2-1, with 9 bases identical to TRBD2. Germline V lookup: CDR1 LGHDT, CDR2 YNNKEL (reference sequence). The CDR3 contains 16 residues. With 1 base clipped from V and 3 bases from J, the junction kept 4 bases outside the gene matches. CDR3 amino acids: CASSQVASGDYNEQFF. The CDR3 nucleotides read TGTGCCAGCAGCCAAGTGGCTAGCGGGGACTACAATGAGCAGTTCTTC.

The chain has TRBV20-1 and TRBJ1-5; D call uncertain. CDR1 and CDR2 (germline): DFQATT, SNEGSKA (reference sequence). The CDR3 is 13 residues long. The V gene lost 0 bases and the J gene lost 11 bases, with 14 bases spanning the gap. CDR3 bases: TGCAGTGCTAGAGACTATTTCCAAGAGACCCAGCATTTT. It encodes CSARDYFQETQHF.

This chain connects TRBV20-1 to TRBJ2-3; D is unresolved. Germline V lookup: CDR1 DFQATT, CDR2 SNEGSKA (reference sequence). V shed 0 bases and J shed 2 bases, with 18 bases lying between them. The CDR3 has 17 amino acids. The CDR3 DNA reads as TGCAGTGCTAGAGATCCGTTGCAGGTTCCGTACACAGATACGCAGTATTTT. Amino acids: CSARDPLQVPYTDTQYF.

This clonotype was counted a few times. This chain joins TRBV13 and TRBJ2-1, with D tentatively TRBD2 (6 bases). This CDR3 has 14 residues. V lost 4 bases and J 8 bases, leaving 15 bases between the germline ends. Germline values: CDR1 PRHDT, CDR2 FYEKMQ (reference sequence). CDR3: CASSSLETRHEQFF. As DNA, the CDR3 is TGTGCCAGCAGCTCACTCGAGACTAGACATGAGCAGTTCTTC. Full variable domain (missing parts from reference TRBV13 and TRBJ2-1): AAGVIQSPRHLIKEKRETATLKCYPIPRHDTVYWYQQGPGQDPQFLISFYEKMQSDKGSIPDRFSAQQFSDYHSELNMSSLELGDSALYFCASSSLETRHEQFFGPGTRLTVL.

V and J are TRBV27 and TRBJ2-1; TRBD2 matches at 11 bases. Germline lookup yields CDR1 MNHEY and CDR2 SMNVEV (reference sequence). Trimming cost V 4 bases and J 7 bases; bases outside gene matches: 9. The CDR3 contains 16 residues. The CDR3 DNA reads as TGTGCCAGCAGTTGGGCCTTAGCGGGGGGGAAAAATGAGCAGTTCTTC. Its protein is CASSWALAGGKNEQFF.

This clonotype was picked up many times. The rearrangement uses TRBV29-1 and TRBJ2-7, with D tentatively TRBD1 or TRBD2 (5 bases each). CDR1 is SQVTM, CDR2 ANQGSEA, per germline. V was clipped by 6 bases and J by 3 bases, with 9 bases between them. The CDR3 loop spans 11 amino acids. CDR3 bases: TGCAGCGTGGGGACCCTCTACGAGCAGTACTTC. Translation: CSVGTLYEQYF.

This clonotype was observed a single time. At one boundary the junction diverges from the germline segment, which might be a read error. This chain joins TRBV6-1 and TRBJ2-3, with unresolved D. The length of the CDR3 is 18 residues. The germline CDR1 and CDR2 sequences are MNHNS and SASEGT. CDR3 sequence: CTSRPLTLVEMTTDTQYF. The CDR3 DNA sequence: TGTACCAGCAGACCGCTAACCTTGGTAGAGATGACGACAGATACGCAGTATTTT.

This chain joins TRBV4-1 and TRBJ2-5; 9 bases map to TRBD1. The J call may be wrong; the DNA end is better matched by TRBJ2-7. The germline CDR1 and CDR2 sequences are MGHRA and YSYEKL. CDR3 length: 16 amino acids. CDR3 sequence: CASSPPDRGSANEQYF. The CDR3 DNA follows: TGCGCCAGCAGCCCCCCGGACAGGGGATCGGCTAACGAGCAGTACTTC.

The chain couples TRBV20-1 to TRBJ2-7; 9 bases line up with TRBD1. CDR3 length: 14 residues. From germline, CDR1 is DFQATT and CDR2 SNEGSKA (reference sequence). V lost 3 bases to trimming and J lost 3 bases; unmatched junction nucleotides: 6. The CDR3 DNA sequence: TGCAGTGCTAGTAACCGGGACAGGGTCTACGAGCAGTACTTC. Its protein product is CSASNRDRVYEQYF.

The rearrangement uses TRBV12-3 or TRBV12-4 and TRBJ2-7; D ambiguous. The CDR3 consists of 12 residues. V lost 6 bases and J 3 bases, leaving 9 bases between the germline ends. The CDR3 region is CASRQQHYEQYF. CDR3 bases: TGTGCCAGCAGACAGCAGCACTACGAGCAGTACTTC.

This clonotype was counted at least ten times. CDR3 bases: TGCAGTGCTAGACTAGCGGGCACAGATACGCAGTATTTT. Protein: CSARLAGTDTQYF. V usage is TRBV20-1 and J usage is TRBJ2-3; TRBD2 matches at 7 bases. The V and J ends lost 2 bases and 1 base, in that order; junction bases with no gene match: 0. Looked up from germline, CDR1 is DFQATT and CDR2 is SNEGSKA (reference sequence). The CDR3 runs to 13 residues.

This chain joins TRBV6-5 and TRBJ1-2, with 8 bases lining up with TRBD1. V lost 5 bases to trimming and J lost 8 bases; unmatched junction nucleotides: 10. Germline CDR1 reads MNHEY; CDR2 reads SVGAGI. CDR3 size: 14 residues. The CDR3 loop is CASSTGGASTGYTF. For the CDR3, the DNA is TGTGCCAGCAGTACAGGGGGTGCCTCTACGGGCTACACCTTC.

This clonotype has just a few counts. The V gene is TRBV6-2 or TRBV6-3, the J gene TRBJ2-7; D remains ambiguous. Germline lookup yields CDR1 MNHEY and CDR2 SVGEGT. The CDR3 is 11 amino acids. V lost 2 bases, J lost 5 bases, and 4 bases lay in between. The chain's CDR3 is CASSYLHEQYF. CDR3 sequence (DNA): TGTGCCAGCAGTTACCTTCACGAGCAGTACTTC.

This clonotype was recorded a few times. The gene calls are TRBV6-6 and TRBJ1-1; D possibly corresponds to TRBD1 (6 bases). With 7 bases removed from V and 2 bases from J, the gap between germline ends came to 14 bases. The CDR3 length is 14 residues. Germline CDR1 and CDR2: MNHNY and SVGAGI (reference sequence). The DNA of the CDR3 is TGTGCCAGCACCGAAGGGACACATAACACTGAAGCTTTCTTT. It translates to CASTEGTHNTEAFF.

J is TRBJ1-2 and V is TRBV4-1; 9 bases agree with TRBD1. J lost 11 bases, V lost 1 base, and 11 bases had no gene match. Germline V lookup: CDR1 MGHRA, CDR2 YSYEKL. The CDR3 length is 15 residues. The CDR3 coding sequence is TGCGCCAGCAGCCAAGTCATCGGACAGGGGTGGGGATACACCTTC. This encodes CASSQVIGQGWGYTF.

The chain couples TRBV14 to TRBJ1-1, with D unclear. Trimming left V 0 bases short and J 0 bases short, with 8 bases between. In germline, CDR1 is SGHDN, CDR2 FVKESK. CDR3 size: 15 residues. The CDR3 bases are TGTGCCAGCAGCCAAGAGTGGGGTATGAACACTGAAGCTTTCTTT. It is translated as CASSQEWGMNTEAFF.